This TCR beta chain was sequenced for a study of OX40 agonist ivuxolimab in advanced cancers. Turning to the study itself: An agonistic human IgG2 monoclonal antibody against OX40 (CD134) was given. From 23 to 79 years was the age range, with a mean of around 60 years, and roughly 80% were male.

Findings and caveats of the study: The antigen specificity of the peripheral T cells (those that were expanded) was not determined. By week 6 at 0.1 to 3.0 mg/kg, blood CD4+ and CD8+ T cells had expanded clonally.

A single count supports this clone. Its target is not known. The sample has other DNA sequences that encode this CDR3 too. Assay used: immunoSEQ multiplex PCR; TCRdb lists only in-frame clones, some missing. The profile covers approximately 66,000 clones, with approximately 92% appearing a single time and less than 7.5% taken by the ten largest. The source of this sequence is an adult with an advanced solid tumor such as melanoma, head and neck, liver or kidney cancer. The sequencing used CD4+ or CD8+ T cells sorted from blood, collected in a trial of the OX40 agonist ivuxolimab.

CDR3 DNA: TGTGCCAGCAGTTTAAGGCAGAGCAATCAGCCCCAGCATTTT. Protein: CASSLRQSNQPQHF. This chain uses TRBV27 with TRBJ1-5, with D hard to call. The germline V and J ends were trimmed by 2 bases and 1 base, with 6 bases remaining between them. The V gene's germline CDR1 is MNHEY and CDR2 SMNVEV (reference sequence). This CDR3 has 14 amino acids.